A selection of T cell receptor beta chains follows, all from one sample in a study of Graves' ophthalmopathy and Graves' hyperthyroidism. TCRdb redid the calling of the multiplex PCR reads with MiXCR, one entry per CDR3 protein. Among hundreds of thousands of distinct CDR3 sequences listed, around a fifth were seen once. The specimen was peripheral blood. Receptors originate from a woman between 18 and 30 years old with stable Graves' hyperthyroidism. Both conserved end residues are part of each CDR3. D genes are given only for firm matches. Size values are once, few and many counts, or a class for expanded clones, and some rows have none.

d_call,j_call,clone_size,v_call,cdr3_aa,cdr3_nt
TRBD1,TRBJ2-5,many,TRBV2,CASNRGQEETQYF,TGTGCCAGCAACAGGGGACAGGAAGAGACCCAGTACTTC
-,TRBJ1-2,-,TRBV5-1,CASSLGLASGRAHFYGYTF,TGCGCCAGCAGCTTGGGTCTGGCGAGTGGCAGGGCCCACTTCTATGGCTACACCTTC
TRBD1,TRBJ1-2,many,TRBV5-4,CASSLGQGGYYGYTF,TGTGCCAGCAGCTTGGGTCAGGGGGGCTACTATGGCTACACCTTC
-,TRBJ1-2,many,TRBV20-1,CSASGFPGDYGYTF,TGCAGTGCTAGTGGCTTCCCGGGAGACTATGGCTACACCTTC
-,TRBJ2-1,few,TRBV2,CASSHTWESSYNEQFF,TGTGCCAGCAGCCATACTTGGGAGAGCTCCTACAATGAGCAGTTCTTC
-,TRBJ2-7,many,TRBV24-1,CATGAWLGKNGSRAYEQYF,TGTGCCACCGGAGCCTGGTTGGGAAAAAACGGGAGTAGGGCCTACGAGCAGTACTTC
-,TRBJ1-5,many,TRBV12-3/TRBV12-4,CASSLTMNSNQPQHF,TGTGCCAGCAGTTTGACAATGAATTCCAATCAGCCCCAGCATTTT
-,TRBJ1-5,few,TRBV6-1,CASSELAAWASNQPQHF,TGTGCCAGCAGTGAATTGGCAGCCTGGGCTAGCAATCAGCCCCAGCATTTT
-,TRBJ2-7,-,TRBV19,CASQGVAPEQYF,TGTGCCAGCCAGGGAGTAGCACCCGAGCAGTACTTC
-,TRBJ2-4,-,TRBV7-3,CASSQRDLLAKNIQYF,TGTGCCAGCAGCCAAAGGGACCTGTTAGCCAAAAACATTCAGTACTTC
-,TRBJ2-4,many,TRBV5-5,CASSLGSSGDIQYF,TGTGCCAGCAGCTTGGGGTCCTCGGGGGACATTCAGTACTTC
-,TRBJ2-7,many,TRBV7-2,CASSPGLNSYEQYF,TGTGCCAGCAGCCCGGGACTCAACTCCTACGAGCAGTACTTC
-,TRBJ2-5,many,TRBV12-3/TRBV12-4,CAVGEGEKETQYF,TGTGCCGTGGGGGAGGGGGAAAAAGAGACCCAGTACTTC
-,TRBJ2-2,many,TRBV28,CASSLPPTFGELFF,TGTGCCAGCAGTTTGCCCCCCACATTTGGGGAGCTGTTTTTT
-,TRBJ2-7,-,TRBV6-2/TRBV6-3,CASLPLGIPSYDQYF,TGTGCCAGCCTCCCCTTGGGAATACCCTCCTACGATCAGTACTTC
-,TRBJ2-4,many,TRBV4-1,CASSLVDGGNIQYF,TGCGCCAGCAGCCTCGTCGACGGGGGTAACATTCAGTACTTC
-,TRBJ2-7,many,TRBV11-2,CASSRWRAYEQYF,TGTGCCAGCAGCCGATGGAGGGCCTACGAGCAGTACTTC
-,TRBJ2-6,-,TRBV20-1,CSARDQGPNGANVLTF,TGCAGTGCTAGAGATCAGGGTCCAAATGGGGCCAACGTCCTGACTTTC
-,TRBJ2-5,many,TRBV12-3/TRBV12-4,CASRLGGQETQYF,TGTGCCAGCAGACTTGGGGGGCAAGAGACCCAGTACTTC